The T cell receptor beta chain under discussion was sequenced for a study of CD8+ T cells in alopecia areata. On the study more broadly: A regimen of oral tofacitinib, 5 to 10 mg twice daily, was given to treated patients.

This CDR3 has 13 residues. Germline V CDR1 and CDR2: SEHNR, FQNEAQ (reference sequence). V was pared by 0 bases and J by 7 bases, with 0 bases of the junction left unmatched. After isolation, RNA underwent reverse transcription to generate cDNA as the sequencing template. Profiling relied on immunoSEQ multiplex PCR, and the TCRdb table lists in-frame clones only, not all of them. The repertoire consists of some 170,000 clones, with roughly 70% occurring once and the leading ten covering roughly 11%. The origin of this receptor is a human donor with alopecia areata. V gene TRBV7-9 combines with J gene TRBJ2-1; 7 bases are a match to TRBD1. This specimen consisted of CD8+ T cells sorted from blood, obtained at week 0. The CDR3 loop is CASSLADRNEQFF. The CDR3 DNA follows: TGTGCCAGCAGCTTAGCGGACAGGAATGAGCAGTTCTTC.